The T cell receptor beta chain described here comes from a study of regulatory T cells in long-lasting Graves disease. This clonotype was picked up many times. V shed 1 base and J shed 8 bases, with 21 bases lying between them. Germline V gene lookup returns CDR1 LNHNV and CDR2 YYDKDF (reference sequence). There are 17 residues in the CDR3. The time point is: newly diagnosed GD, antithyroid drugs for less than 3 months. Researchers made the TCR library from RNA that was extracted from PBMCs. CDR3-region Arm-PCR and iRepertoire HTBI primers produced the TCR beta libraries. Via MiXCR, TCRdb re-called the multiplex PCR reads, giving one row per CDR3 protein. The repertoire includes around 400,000 distinct CDR3 sequences, roughly a sixth of them detected once, and 22% sits in the top ten.

The sample here was peripheral blood mononuclear cells (PBMCs), taken at new diagnosis, from a patient treated with antithyroid drugs. The clonotype originates from a female donor with Graves disease. This sequence joins TRBV15 and TRBJ2-1; D may be TRBD2 (6 bases). DNA of the CDR3: TGTGCCACCAGCAGAGGAGGGACTCCTATAGTTGTCGATGAGCAGTTCTTC. It yields the protein CATSRGGTPIVVDEQFF.